The present entry profiles one T cell receptor (beta chain) with its context. The antigen is undetermined. This specimen belongs to a study of cytomegalovirus exposure and HLA in healthy donors. V lost 0 bases and J 2 bases, leaving 15 bases between the germline ends. The CDR3 sequence is 16 residues long. Germline V CDR1 and CDR2: SGDLS, YYNGEE. Findings of the study overall: In an earlier analysis, in 620 or so donors, most V segments appeared productive either ~90% or ~30% of the time.

The PCR was carried out with 60 Vbeta primers and 13 Jbeta primers. Data came from immunoSEQ multiplex PCR; TCRdb stores just in-frame clones and leaves some out. This sample's table has about 120,000 clones. The rearrangement uses TRBV9 and TRBJ2-7; TRBD2 is a possible D gene (5 bases). Sequencing input: PBMCs. The receptor was isolated from a woman aged 40 to 50 in good health and CMV-seropositive. The CDR3: CASSVDLGGPPYEQYF. Written as DNA, the CDR3 is TGTGCCAGCAGCGTAGATTTAGGCGGGCCCCCCTACGAGCAGTACTTC.